This entry describes one T cell receptor (beta chain). Antigen: not known. This specimen comes from a study of OX40 agonist ivuxolimab in advanced cancers. Points from the study as a whole: In the 0.1 to 3.0 mg/kg range, CD4+ and CD8+ blood T cells had expanded clonally by week 6.

V was shortened by 10 bases and J by 3 bases, with 12 bases between the two germline ends. This CDR3 region has 13 residues. Germline CDR1 reads MNHNS; CDR2 reads SASEGT. The table came from immunoSEQ multiplex PCR; TCRdb's copy has only in-frame clones and leaves some out. The sample includes around 79,000 clones, 88% of them seen just once. Autoimmune disease history or systemic immunosuppression led to patients being barred. This receptor was identified in an adult with an advanced solid tumor such as melanoma, head and neck, liver or kidney cancer. The source was CD4+ or CD8+ T cells sorted from blood, collected in a trial of the OX40 agonist ivuxolimab. The chain couples TRBV6-1 to TRBJ1-4; D is possibly TRBD1 (5 bases). In DNA form, the CDR3 reads TGTGCCACCAAAAAAGGGGCTAATGAAAAACTGTTTTTT. It specifies CATKKGANEKLFF.